This T cell receptor beta chain was captured by sequencing in a study of regulatory T cells in long-lasting Graves disease (dated by TCRdb to about 2021). Turning to the overall study: Antithyroid drugs had been taken for less than 3 months by newly diagnosed Graves' disease patients. The study took place in China and was registered as a clinical trial. Persistent Graves' disease patients were compared with newly diagnosed Graves' disease patients by peripheral blood TCR sequencing and RNA sequencing. A total of 35 or so samples were covered by TCR sequencing, comprising 13 persistent and roughly 20 newly diagnosed Graves' disease patients.

V is reduced by 5 bases and J by 1 base, leaving a spacing of 14 bases between them. The CDR3 covers 15 residues, taking in both the cysteine and the phenylalanine. The retained sequence is limited to the CDR3, 45 bases, with the frame set at the first base. Libraries were made using multiplex PCR. Sequencing relied on an Illumina HiSeq 4000. TCR beta libraries were built with iRepertoire HTBI primers and Arm-PCR amplification of CDR3 regions. PCR products were gel purified before sequencing. On the authors' methods: Gene usage analysis of CDR3 amino acid clonotypes used the 55 to 80 TRBV and about 15 TRBJ segments found across samples. COPE and FqMerger were used to merge filtered high-quality paired reads into contigs. BLAST was used to align contigs to IMGT TRBV, TRBD and TRBJ reference genes, with CDR3 defined following IMGT. Any clonotype with a frequency above 0.1% was counted as a highly expanded clone. Repertoire diversity was measured by Shannon entropy, and V-J evenness by the Gini coefficient. Clonotypes shared by more than one individual were considered public. TCRdb passed the public sequencing reads through fastp at Q25 and MiXCR, retaining productive beta sequences. Rows merge per CDR3 protein into single entries with the most common DNA and genes. The V and J calls and clone size are TCRdb's, not the authors'. Here the sample has about 500,000 distinct CDR3 sequences; 16% occur a single time. Of the sample, more than 10% falls within the top ten clones.

Notes on this clonotype: The clone's antigen remains unknown. It may be a read error: a sequence one base away is much more abundant.

Broad study findings and their caveats: Compared with newly diagnosed patients, patients with persistent Graves' disease had lower TCR Shannon entropy and fewer highly expanded clones, which suggests clonal expansion. Sequencing and analysis were limited to the TCR beta chain. More public clonotypes were shared among persistent patients (roughly 2,700) than among newly diagnosed patients (roughly 1,000). Because the primary lesion, thyroid tissue, could not be accessed, the study looked at peripheral blood alone. TRBV28, TRBJ1-2 and TRBJ2-5 were preferentially used in persistent disease, while TRBV20-1 and TRBJ2-1 were favored in newly diagnosed disease. As a limitation, the authors acknowledged that the small sample size may reduce accuracy.

Explained via the paper, the time point label denotes: newly diagnosed GD, antithyroid drugs for less than 3 months. RNA was extracted from PBMCs in TRIzol for both TCR sequencing and RNA sequencing. Graves' disease was diagnosed according to American Thyroid Association guidelines. Patients were recruited from an endocrinology department in Xi'an, China. Each patient gave 8.5 to 9.5 milliliters of peripheral blood, collected in an EDTA anticoagulant tube. Ficoll Paque Plus density gradient separation was used to isolate PBMCs, and no further T cell sorting was performed. An Agilent 2100 Bioanalyzer and agarose gel were used to assess RNA quality, and a NanoDrop 2000 was used to measure RNA concentration. These data were likewise used in another study, on T cells in Graves' hyperthyroidism and ophthalmopathy. Per the second study: Graves' hyperthyroidism was defined as stable when no progression to ophthalmopathy occurred over 18 months of follow-up. Hyperthyroidism patients were aged 18 to 65 years and newly diagnosed, with disease duration of less than 2 months. The study excluded patients with uncontrolled infections, other autoimmune diseases, pregnancy or lactation. Diagnoses were based on clinical symptoms, serum thyroxine and TRAb, thyroid ultrasound and orbital computed tomography. A first-round RT-PCR of the TCR CDR3 used the HTBI primer set with the Qiagen OneStep RT-PCR kit. Blood samples also contained most of the expanded thyroid clonotypes (frequency above 0.001), which suggests that blood repertoires may reflect thyroid immune responses. In cross-validation, a model built on a 13 V-J signature told ophthalmopathy apart from stable hyperthyroidism with approximately 90% sensitivity and about 81% specificity, and in testing the same model reached 80%/75%. During validation, the model predicted progression to ophthalmopathy a median of roughly six months ahead of onset, with 60% to 71% sensitivity and less than 85% specificity. To identify TCR V-J signatures that set the groups apart, the researchers used a discovery cohort of about a hundred patients, made up of around 40 with Graves' ophthalmopathy and about 59 with stable Graves' hyperthyroidism. Whether ophthalmopathy could be predicted prospectively was tested in an independent validation cohort made up of 18 to 20 hyperthyroidism patients plus 17 patients who later progressed to ophthalmopathy. The 80 to 100 discovery patients were randomly divided into training and test sets at a 7:3 ratio. Thyroid tissue and blood T-cell repertoires from about 6 Graves' hyperthyroidism patients were also compared in the study. After blood sampling, hyperthyroidism patients were treated with methimazole at a starting dose of 30 mg daily, and ophthalmopathy patients were treated with high-dose intravenous methylprednisolone. A second multiplex PCR round built the libraries, followed by size selection and purification. The libraries were sequenced on an Illumina HiSeq2000 using paired-end 100 bp reads. Raw data were processed with SOAPnuke, discarding reads with adapters, uncalled bases, mean Phred below 15, or no exact constant-primer or identifier match. High-quality paired reads were merged with COPE v1.2.5, and unique nucleotide sequences were defined as clonotypes. MiTCR v1.1 was used to align clonotypes to the IMGT TRBV, TRBD and TRBJ reference segments. Analysis was restricted to V-J combinations with a frequency above 0.0001, which covered 99% to 99.2% of repertoires. The TCS score was defined as F50 (clonal expansion) divided by E x V (chaos), with BLOSUM62-based TCRdist calculated between CDR3 peptides within each V-J. Welch's t-statistics and random forest reduced around 510 V-J features to 10 to 15, which were used in a naive Bayes classifier (R e1071). Sample size was not statistically predetermined, and investigators were not blinded to group allocation. The paper reports TCR Vbeta CDR3 sequencing of some 140 peripheral blood samples: approximately 41 ophthalmopathy, about 75 hyperthyroidism and around 17 progressor patients.

The chain employs TRBV12-3 or TRBV12-4 and TRBJ1-1; a weak D assignment points to TRBD1 (5 bases agree). Specimen: peripheral blood mononuclear cells (PBMCs), collected at new diagnosis, from a patient treated with antithyroid drugs. The source of this sequence is a middle-aged man with Graves disease. Donor details come from another sample of the same person, matched by shared clones. CDR3 protein: CASSPKRGSNTEAFF. The nucleotide sequence reads as follows: TGTGCCAGCAGTCCTAAAAGGGGATCGAACACTGAAGCTTTCTTT.